This TCR beta chain was recovered during a study of blood T cell repertoires in COVID-19. On the study more broadly: Sources were T cells, B-cell-depleted T cells, or PBMCs; the material itself was cDNA or gDNA.

Enrolled through a virtual design, the participants were between roughly 18 and 100 years of age and came from around 25 US areas. The data were produced by immunoSEQ multiplex PCR, yet TCRdb's version contains in-frame clones alone and is incomplete. The sample shows approximately 220,000 clones, roughly 90% of them seen only once. This CDR3 is built from 12 residues. CDR1 and CDR2 (germline): SGHAT, FQNNGV. The V gene lost 4 bases and the J gene lost 3 bases, with 7 bases spanning the gap. Sequencing input: PBMCs or T cells enriched from blood (not recorded which). The TCR sequence derives from a woman aged 25 to 39 with acute COVID-19. The gene calls are TRBV11-2 and TRBJ2-7, with unresolved D. This CDR3 is CASSSQIYEQYF. The DNA of the CDR3 is TGTGCCAGCAGCTCGCAGATCTACGAGCAGTACTTC.